The clone carrying this T cell receptor beta chain is a singleton in its sample. Its antigen is currently unknown. The entry originates in a study of OX40 agonist ivuxolimab in advanced cancers. Study overall: Ivuxolimab was delivered to patients intravenously every 2 weeks at doses spanning 0.01 to 10 mg/kg.

CDR1 is MNHEY, CDR2 SMNVEV, per germline (reference sequence). The CDR3 is 15 residues long. V gave up 6 bases and J gave up 6 bases; unmatched junction bases: 10. The table came from immunoSEQ multiplex PCR; TCRdb's copy has only in-frame clones and leaves some out. Among tens of thousands of clones listed, 90% to 95% were seen once. Study observations and caveats: Expansion of clones was among the lowest in partial responders at 0.1-3.0 mg/kg.

The sequenced sample was CD4+ or CD8+ T cells sorted from blood, obtained in a trial of the OX40 agonist ivuxolimab. This receptor was obtained from an adult with an advanced solid tumor such as melanoma, head and neck, liver or kidney cancer. This chain connects TRBV27 to TRBJ2-7; 11 bases agree with TRBD1. The CDR3 region is CASSKTGGTGGEQYF. CDR3 in DNA: TGTGCCAGCAGCAAAACGGGAGGGACAGGGGGCGAGCAGTACTTC.